The 13 T cell receptor beta chains reported below all come from one sample, sequenced in a study of blood T cell repertoires in COVID-19 (dated by TCRdb to about 2020). The library relied on the immunoSEQ multiplex PCR assay. TCRdb holds this immuneACCESS table with in-frame rearrangements only. Some clones are missing; in checked studies, unresolved V genes explain under half, and the rest has no known cause. This sample comprises some 530,000 clones, 80% to 90% of them detected only once. Of the sample, around 7.9% falls within the top ten clones. Sequences were obtained from PBMCs or T cells enriched from blood (not recorded which). These TCRs come from an older woman who had recovered from COVID-19.

V is TRBV28 and J is TRBJ1-3, with D unresolved. Per the germline V gene, CDR1 is MDHEN and CDR2 is SYDVKM. The CDR3 extends over 16 amino acids. V gave up 3 bases and J gave up 0 bases, with 12 bases separating them. DNA of the CDR3: TGTGCCAGCAGTTTCCCCAGGTTCAGCTCTGGAAACACCATATATTTT. Translation gives CASSFPRFSSGNTIYF.

The rearrangement links TRBV11-2 to TRBJ1-6; tentatively, D is TRBD1 (6 bases). Deletions cut 5 bases from V and 7 bases from J, with 18 bases between. The CDR3 has 16 amino acids. CDR1 and CDR2 (germline): SGHAT, FQNNGV. CDR3 protein: CASSRVDRGGNSPLHF. In DNA form, the CDR3 reads TGTGCCAGCAGCCGTGTGGACAGAGGGGGAAATTCACCCCTCCACTTT. The full variable domain, completed using reference TRBV11-2 and TRBJ1-6, is EAGVAQSPRYKIIEKRQSVAFWCNPISGHATLYWYQQILGQGPKLLIQFQNNGVVDDSQLPKDRFSAERLKGVDSTLKIQPAKLEDSAVYLCASSRVDRGGNSPLHFGNGTRLTVT.

The chain couples TRBV6-6 to TRBJ1-3, with D possibly matching TRBD1 (5 bases). The CDR3 is made up of 16 amino acids. Per germline, CDR1 MNHNY and CDR2 SVGAGI (reference sequence). V gave up 5 bases and J gave up 0 bases, with 14 bases separating them. CDR3 in amino acids: CASSKQAVSSGNTIYF. For the CDR3, the DNA is TGTGCCAGCAGTAAACAGGCAGTCAGCTCTGGAAACACCATATATTTT.

The chain links TRBV27 to TRBJ1-1, with 8 bases lining up with TRBD1. V was clipped by 6 bases and J by 7 bases; unmatched bases: 1. Germline CDR1 is MNHEY and CDR2 is SMNVEV (reference sequence). This CDR3 is built from 11 residues. DNA for the CDR3: TGTGCCAGCAGCGGACAGGGTGAAGCTTTCTTT. The encoded protein is CASSGQGEAFF.

The chain couples TRBV19 to TRBJ2-1; 9 bases are a match to TRBD2. J lost 4 bases, V lost 7 bases, and 8 bases had no gene match. This CDR3 has 15 residues. The germline V gene encodes CDR1 LNHDA and CDR2 SQIVND (reference sequence). In DNA, the CDR3 is TGTGCCAGTAATTCAAGGCGGGGGGGGTACAATGAGCAGTTCTTC. This codes for CASNSRRGGYNEQFF.

This chain connects TRBV6-5 to TRBJ2-3; TRBD1 agrees at 9 bases. Germline trimming cut 6 bases from V and 4 bases from J; bases unmatched to any gene: 5. Germline assignment: CDR1 MNHEY and CDR2 SVGAGI. The CDR3 is 14 residues long. The CDR3 is CASRTGGRADTQYF. The CDR3 nucleotides are TGTGCCAGCAGGACAGGGGGGAGGGCAGATACGCAGTATTTT.

The CDR3 reads CASRDTGTGELFF. CDR3 coding DNA: TGCGCCAGCAGGGATACAGGAACCGGGGAGCTGTTTTTT. This rearrangement joins TRBV10-1 to TRBJ2-2, with D possibly TRBD1 on 5 matching bases. The V end was cut by 6 bases, the J end by 5 bases, with 10 bases between. CDR1 is WNHNN, CDR2 SYGVQD, per germline (reference sequence). CDR3 length: 13 amino acids.

This clone appeared a single time. The chain employs TRBV6-5 and TRBJ1-6; D gene unclear. The germline gives CDR1 MNHEY, CDR2 SVGAGI. V lost 7 bases, J lost 0 bases, and 10 bases lay in between. The CDR3 extends over 15 amino acids. The CDR3 nucleotides are TGTGCCAGCAAAAAGACTAGCTCCTATAATTCACCCCTCCACTTT. Amino acids: CASKKTSSYNSPLHF.

This clone has just a few counts. This chain connects TRBV6-6 to TRBJ2-7, with D possibly matching TRBD1 (5 bases). V lost 2 bases and J lost 6, with 8 bases in between. The CDR3 loop spans 12 amino acids. Germline loops: CDR1 MNHNY, CDR2 SVGAGI (reference sequence). Here the CDR3 DNA reads TGTGCCAGCAGTTACCAGGGCCTCGAGCAGTACGTC. Protein sequence: CASSYQGLEQYV.

This chain joins TRBV27 and TRBJ2-1; no firm D call. V lost 4 bases and J lost 8, with 9 bases in between. This CDR3 comprises 12 residues. Germline V gene sequence: CDR1 MNHEY, CDR2 SMNVEV (reference sequence). The CDR3 nucleotides are TGTGCCAGCAGTTCCCCGGGTGATGAGCAGTTCTTC. Protein: CASSSPGDEQFF.

Points on this clone: The sample holds other DNA sequences that translate to the same CDR3. V and J are TRBV2 and TRBJ1-1; D is ambiguous. The CDR3 covers 13 residues. Germline values: CDR1 SNHLY, CDR2 FYNNEI. The germline V and J ends were trimmed by 4 bases and 1 base, with 7 bases remaining between them. Here the CDR3 DNA reads TGTGCCAGCAGTGTCGGTACGAACACTGAAGCTTTCTTT. Protein product: CASSVGTNTEAFF. The variable domain in full, with the rest retrieved from reference TRBV2 and TRBJ1-1, is EPEVTQTPSHQVTQMGQEVILRCVPISNHLYFYWYRQILGQKVEFLVSFYNNEISEKSEIFDDQFSVERPDGSNFTLKIRSTKLEDSAMYFCASSVGTNTEAFFGQGTRLTVV.

The V and J genes are TRBV11-2 and TRBJ2-7, with 11 bases fitting TRBD1. This CDR3 spans 17 amino acids. The germline gives CDR1 SGHAT, CDR2 FQNNGV. With 2 bases clipped from V and 2 bases from J, the junction kept 8 bases outside the gene matches. For the CDR3, the DNA is TGTGCCAGCAGCTTACCGCGAGGGACAGGGGGAACCTACGAGCAGTACTTC. Translation gives CASSLPRGTGGTYEQYF.

The V gene is TRBV6-5, the J gene TRBJ2-3; 9 positions match TRBD2. The CDR3 is 14 residues long. J gave up 5 bases and V 8 bases, and 8 bases lay outside the gene matches. Germline-derived CDR1 and CDR2 are MNHEY and SVGAGI. Here the CDR3 reads CASSRAAGGDTQYF. As DNA, the CDR3 is TGTGCCAGCTCGAGGGCAGCGGGGGGAGATACGCAGTATTTT.